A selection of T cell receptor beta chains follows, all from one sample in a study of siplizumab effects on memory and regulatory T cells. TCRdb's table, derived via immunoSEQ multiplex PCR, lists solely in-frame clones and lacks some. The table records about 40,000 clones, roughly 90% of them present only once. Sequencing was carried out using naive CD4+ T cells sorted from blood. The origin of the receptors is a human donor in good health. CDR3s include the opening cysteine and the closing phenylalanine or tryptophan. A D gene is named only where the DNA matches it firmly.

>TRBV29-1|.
CSVGAATHTVEQYF
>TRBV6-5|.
CASSSGVPPGDTQYF
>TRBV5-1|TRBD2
CASSSTSGGTFREQFF
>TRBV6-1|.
CASTRIHYEQYF
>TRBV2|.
CASSEEKGGTYEQYF
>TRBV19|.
CASSIGQSNTGELFF
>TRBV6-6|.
CASSYSGGSDTQYF
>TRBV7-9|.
CASSFIDGELFF
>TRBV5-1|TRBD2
CASSLALAGAEKFF
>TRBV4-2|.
CASSQYGPRETQYF
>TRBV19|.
CASSSLLDPSREQYF